These T cell receptor beta chains were read from a single sample in a study of blood T cells in healthy people across ages. A single record per CDR3 protein comes from TCRdb applying MiXCR to the 5' RACE reads. The sample shows 1.5 million to 2 million distinct CDR3 sequences, roughly 50% of them seen only once. Sequencing was carried out using blood. These receptors were obtained from a woman between 35 and 50 years old in good health. Both conserved end residues are part of each CDR3. D genes are given only for firm matches. Where a row states a size, it is once, few, many or the class of an expanded clone; other rows omit it.

j_call clone_size d_call cdr3_length v_call cdr3_nt cdr3_aa
TRBJ2-5 - - 14 TRBV11-2 TGTACCAGCAGCTTAGGACAGCACCAAGAGACCCAGTACTTC CTSSLGQHQETQYF
TRBJ2-3 - TRBD2 16 TRBV6-5 TGTGCCAGCAGTCCCCTCCCAGCGGGGGCCACAGATACGCAGTATTTT CASSPLPAGATDTQYF
TRBJ2-3 - TRBD2 18 TRBV9 TGTGCCAGCAGCTTTTACCCCGGGACTAGCGGGGGAGCAGATACGCAGTATTTT CASSFYPGTSGGADTQYF
TRBJ2-7 few - 15 TRBV28 TGTGCCAGCAGTTCACAGGGTCTTGGGTCCTACGAGCAGTACTTC CASSSQGLGSYEQYF
TRBJ1-1 - TRBD1 13 TRBV5-1 TGCGCCAGCAAGGACAGGGGGGACACTGAAGCTTTCTTT CASKDRGDTEAFF
TRBJ2-1 - TRBD2 15 TRBV6-5 TGTGCCAGCAGTTGCTCGACTAGCGGGGGGAATGAGCAGTTCTTC CASSCSTSGGNEQFF
TRBJ1-2 - TRBD1 13 TRBV29-1 TGCAGCGCTATGGGACAGGGGGCGTGCGGCTACACCTTC CSAMGQGACGYTF
TRBJ1-5 - TRBD1 17 TRBV29-1 TGCAGCGTGACCACAACAACAGGGGGACTGGGCAATCAGCCCCAGCATTTT CSVTTTTGGLGNQPQHF
TRBJ2-7 - - 15 TRBV14 TGTGCCAGCAGCCAAGGGGCAGGAACGTACTACGAGCCGTACTTC CASSQGAGTYYEPYF
TRBJ1-1 - - 13 TRBV6-5 TGTGCCAGCAGTTACTCGGCGTACACTGAAGCTTTCTTT CASSYSAYTEAFF
TRBJ2-7 few TRBD1 14 TRBV12-3/TRBV12-4 TGTGCCAGCAGTTTGCGGACAGGGTTAGGCGAGCAGTACTTC CASSLRTGLGEQYF
TRBJ2-4 - - 13 TRBV2 TGTGCCAGCAGCGACCCCGGGGCGGACATTCAGTACTTC CASSDPGADIQYF
TRBJ2-1 few TRBD2 16 TRBV6-2/TRBV6-3 TGTGCCAGCAGTACACGGACTAGCGGGTGGTACAATGAGCAGTTCTTC CASSTRTSGWYNEQFF
TRBJ1-2 few - 10 TRBV2 TGTGCCAGCGGATACTATGGCTACACCTTC CASGYYGYTF
TRBJ1-5 few - 14 TRBV12-3/TRBV12-4 TGTGCCAGCAAACCGGGACCGACCAATCAGCCCCAGCATTTT CASKPGPTNQPQHF
TRBJ2-5 few TRBD2 15 TRBV3-1 TGTGCCAGCAGCCCCGGGTTAGCGGGGGTGAGGACCCAGTACTTC CASSPGLAGVRTQYF
TRBJ2-7 few TRBD1 19 TRBV6-2/TRBV6-3 TGTGCCAGCAGTTACTCCCTCCCGAACAGGGGACCCGCATCCTACGAGCAGTACTTC CASSYSLPNRGPASYEQYF
TRBJ2-1 - TRBD1 15 TRBV27 TGTGCCAGCAGTGGGGAATGGGACAGGGTCTATGAGCAGTTCTTC CASSGEWDRVYEQFF
TRBJ2-4 - - 16 TRBV7-9 TGTGCCAGCAGTCCGGGTTTGCGTCTAGCCAAAAACATTCAGTACTTC CASSPGLRLAKNIQYF
TRBJ1-4 - TRBD1 16 TRBV7-2 TGTGCCAGCAGCTCGGATTATGGAGGGGGCAGTGAAAAACTGTTTTTT CASSSDYGGGSEKLFF
TRBJ2-7 - - 14 TRBV5-5 TGTGCCAGCAGCCCCAGAGGGGGTCGCGACGAGCAGTACTTC CASSPRGGRDEQYF
TRBJ2-1 few TRBD2 17 TRBV12-3/TRBV12-4 TGTGCCAGCAGTTTAGTTTTATCGGCGGGAGCAAACAATGAGCAGTTCTTC CASSLVLSAGANNEQFF
TRBJ2-1 few - 10 TRBV20-1 TGCAGTGCTGACTACAATGAGCAGTTCTTC CSADYNEQFF
TRBJ1-4 - - 14 TRBV13 TGTGCCAGCAGCTCGACAGAGGGGAATGAAAAACTGTTTTTT CASSSTEGNEKLFF
TRBJ2-3 - TRBD2 17 TRBV20-1 TGCAGTGCACAGGGACTAGCGGGGGCCCGGAGCACAGATACGCAGTATTTT CSAQGLAGARSTDTQYF
TRBJ2-3 few TRBD2 16 TRBV20-1 TGCAGTGCTAGAGATGGGCTAGCGGAGAGCACAGATACGCAGTATTTT CSARDGLAESTDTQYF
TRBJ1-2 few TRBD1 13 TRBV6-6 TGTGCCAGCGGGACAGGGGAGTATGGTGGCTACACCTTC CASGTGEYGGYTF
TRBJ1-6 - - 13 TRBV12-3/TRBV12-4 TGTGCCAGCAGTTTAGGGGGCGGTTCACCCCTCCACTTT CASSLGGGSPLHF
TRBJ2-3 once - 14 TRBV6-5 TGTGCCAGCAGTTACTCGCCCGCGTCGGATACGCAGTATTTT CASSYSPASDTQYF
TRBJ2-5 - - 16 TRBV20-1 TGCAGTGCTAGAGATCCCCAGGGGGGGAAGACTGAGACCCAGTACTTC CSARDPQGGKTETQYF
TRBJ1-1 - TRBD1 16 TRBV7-9 TGTGCCAGCAGCCCGCTGGGACAGACGACAGACACTGAAGCTTTCTTT CASSPLGQTTDTEAFF
TRBJ2-1 - TRBD1 19 TRBV27 TGTGCCAGCAGTTTACGGGCACGACAGGGACAAGGCTCCTACAATGAGCAGTTCTTC CASSLRARQGQGSYNEQFF
TRBJ2-7 - TRBD1 12 TRBV18 TGTGCCAGCTCGCCCCAGGGGGATGCGCGGTACTTC CASSPQGDARYF
TRBJ2-2 - - 15 TRBV20-1 TGCAGTGCTAGAGATCGGGGGTGGGGCCCCGGGGAGCTGTTTTTT CSARDRGWGPGELFF
TRBJ2-5 - - 15 TRBV20-1 TGCAGTGCTAGAGCACTTGGGAGGAGGGACGGGACCCAGTACTTC CSARALGRRDGTQYF
TRBJ2-3 - - 17 TRBV20-1 TGCAGTGCTAGAGACCGAAAACCACAGGGCCGCACAGATACGCAGTATTTT CSARDRKPQGRTDTQYF
TRBJ2-1 few TRBD2 18 TRBV5-1 TGCGCCAGCAGCTTGTTCCGGAGCGGGGGCCCCGCCTACAATGAGCAGTTCTTC CASSLFRSGGPAYNEQFF
TRBJ2-5 - - 11 TRBV29-1 TGCAGCGTTGAGGAGGTACAGACCCAGTACTTC CSVEEVQTQYF
TRBJ2-1 - TRBD2 15 TRBV4-2 TGTGCCAGCAGCCAAGATCACGGGGGGGTGAATGAGCAGTTCTTC CASSQDHGGVNEQFF
TRBJ2-2 few - 13 TRBV13 TGTGCCAGCAGCTTAGGCCGCCCCGGGGAGCTGTTTTTT CASSLGRPGELFF
TRBJ1-4 - - 16 TRBV4-2 TGTGCCAGCAGCCAAGATGGAGGGCGGGGTAATGAAAAACTGTTTTTT CASSQDGGRGNEKLFF
TRBJ2-1 many TRBD2 17 TRBV4-3 TGCGCCAGCAGCCAAGATGGAGGACTAGCGGGGTACAATGAGCAGTTCTTC CASSQDGGLAGYNEQFF
TRBJ2-3 - - 14 TRBV18 TGTGCCAGCCACCGGTCCGGTAACACAGATACGCAGTATTTT CASHRSGNTDTQYF
TRBJ1-1 - - 13 TRBV7-3 TGTGCCAGCAGCGGGGATTCCAGGACTGAAGCTTTCTTT CASSGDSRTEAFF
TRBJ2-7 few - 15 TRBV6-2/TRBV6-3 TGTGCCAGCAGTGCATACGGGACAACCTCCTACGAGCAGTACTTC CASSAYGTTSYEQYF
TRBJ2-7 - TRBD1 15 TRBV6-2/TRBV6-3 TGTGCCAGCAGTTACTCGCCGGACAGGGGATTCGAGCAGTACTTC CASSYSPDRGFEQYF
TRBJ2-5 - TRBD1 14 TRBV9 TGTGCCAGCACCGGGGGGACAGGGCAAGAGACCCAGTACTTC CASTGGTGQETQYF
TRBJ2-7 - TRBD1 16 TRBV6-5 TGTGCCAGCAGTTACCAGCCGACAGGGTTCTACTACGAGCAGTACTTC CASSYQPTGFYYEQYF
TRBJ1-4 - - 14 TRBV12-3/TRBV12-4 TGTGCCAGCAGAGCCGGGACAACTAATGAAAAACTGTTTTTT CASRAGTTNEKLFF
TRBJ2-7 many TRBD1 13 TRBV7-2 TGTGCCAGCTCACGCGACAGGGGAAGCGAGCAGTACTTC CASSRDRGSEQYF